This TCR beta chain was identified in a study of cytomegalovirus exposure and HLA in healthy donors. The assay was immunoSEQ multiplex PCR, and TCRdb's table has in-frame clones only and misses some. This table has 150,000 to 200,000 clones, about 84% appearing once. The sample comprised PBMCs. The clonotype was recovered from a young woman in good health and CMV-seronegative.

CDR3 region: CASSPGLQGNTEAFF. CDR3 in DNA: TGTGCCAGCTCACCGGGTCTACAGGGGAACACTGAAGCTTTCTTT. The chain carries TRBV18 and TRBJ1-1; a possible D gene is TRBD1 (6 bases). Deletions cut 3 bases from V and 1 base from J, with 12 bases between. CDR3 size: 15 residues. Germline V gene data show CDR1 as KGHSH and CDR2 as LQKENI.